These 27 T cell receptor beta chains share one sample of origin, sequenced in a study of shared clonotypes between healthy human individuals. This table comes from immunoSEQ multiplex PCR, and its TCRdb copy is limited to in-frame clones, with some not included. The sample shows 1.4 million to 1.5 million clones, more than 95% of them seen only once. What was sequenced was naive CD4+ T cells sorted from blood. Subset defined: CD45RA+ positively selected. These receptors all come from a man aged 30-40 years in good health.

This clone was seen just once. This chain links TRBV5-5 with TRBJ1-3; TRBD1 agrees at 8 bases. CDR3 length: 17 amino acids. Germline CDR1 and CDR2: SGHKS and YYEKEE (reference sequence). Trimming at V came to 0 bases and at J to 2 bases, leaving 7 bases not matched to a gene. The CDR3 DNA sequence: TGTGCCAGCAGCTTGGCAGCCACCAGGGGGCCTGGAAACACCATATATTTT. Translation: CASSLAATRGPGNTIYF. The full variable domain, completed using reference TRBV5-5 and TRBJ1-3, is DAGVTQSPTHLIKTRGQQVTLRCSPISGHKSVSWYQQVLGQGPQFIFQYYEKEERGRGNFPDRFSARQFPNYSSELNVNALLLGDSALYLCASSLAATRGPGNTIYFGEGSWLTVV.

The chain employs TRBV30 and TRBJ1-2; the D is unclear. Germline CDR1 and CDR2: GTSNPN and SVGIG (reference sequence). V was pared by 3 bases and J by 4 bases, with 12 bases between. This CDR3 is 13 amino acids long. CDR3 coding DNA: TGTGCCTGGAGCCCAGACTCCACCTATGGCTACACCTTC. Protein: CAWSPDSTYGYTF. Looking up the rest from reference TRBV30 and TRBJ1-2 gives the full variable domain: SQTIHQWPATLVQPVGSPLSLECTVEGTSNPNLYWYRQAAGRGLQLLFYSVGIGQISSEVPQNLSASRPQDRQFILSSKKLLLSDSGFYLCAWSPDSTYGYTFGSGTRLTVV.

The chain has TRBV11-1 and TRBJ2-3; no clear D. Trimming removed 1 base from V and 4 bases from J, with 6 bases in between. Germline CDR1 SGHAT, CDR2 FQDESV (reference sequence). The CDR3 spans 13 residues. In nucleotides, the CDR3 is TGTGCCAGCAGCTTAGGCTCAGCAGATACGCAGTATTTT. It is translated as CASSLGSADTQYF.

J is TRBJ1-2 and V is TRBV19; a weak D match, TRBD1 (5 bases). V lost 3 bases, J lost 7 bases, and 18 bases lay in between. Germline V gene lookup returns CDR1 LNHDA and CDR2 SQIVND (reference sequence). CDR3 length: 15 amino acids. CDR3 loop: CASSIKTQGLRGYTF. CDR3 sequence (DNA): TGTGCCAGTAGTATCAAAACTCAGGGCCTTCGTGGCTACACCTTC. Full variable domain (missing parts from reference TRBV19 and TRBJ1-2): DGGITQSPKYLFRKEGQNVTLSCEQNLNHDAMYWYRQDPGQGLRLIYYSQIVNDFQKGDIAEGYSVSREKKESFPLTVTSAQKNPTAFYLCASSIKTQGLRGYTFGSGTRLTVV.

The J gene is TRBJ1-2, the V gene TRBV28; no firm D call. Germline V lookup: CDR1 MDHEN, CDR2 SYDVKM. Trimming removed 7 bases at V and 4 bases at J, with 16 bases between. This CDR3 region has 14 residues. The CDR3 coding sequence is TGTGCCAGCACCGACCCCGGCGGCCCCTATGGCTACACCTTC. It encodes CASTDPGGPYGYTF.

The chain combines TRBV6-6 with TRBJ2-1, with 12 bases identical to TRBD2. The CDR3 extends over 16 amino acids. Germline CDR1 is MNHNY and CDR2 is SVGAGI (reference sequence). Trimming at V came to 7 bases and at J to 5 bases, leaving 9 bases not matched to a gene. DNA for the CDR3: TGTGCCAGCACCAGACCCCTAGCGGGAGGGAACAATGAGCAGTTCTTC. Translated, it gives CASTRPLAGGNNEQFF.

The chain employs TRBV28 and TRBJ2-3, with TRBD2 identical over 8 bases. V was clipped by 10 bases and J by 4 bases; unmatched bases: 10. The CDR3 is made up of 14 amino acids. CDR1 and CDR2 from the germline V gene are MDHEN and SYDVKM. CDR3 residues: CATFSGKKPDTQYF. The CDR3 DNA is TGTGCCACCTTTAGCGGGAAAAAGCCAGATACGCAGTATTTT.

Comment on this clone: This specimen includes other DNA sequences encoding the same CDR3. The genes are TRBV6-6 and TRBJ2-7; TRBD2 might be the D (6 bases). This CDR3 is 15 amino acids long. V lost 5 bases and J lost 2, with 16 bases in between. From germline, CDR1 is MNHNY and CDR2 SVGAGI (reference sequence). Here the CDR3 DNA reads TGTGCCAGCAGTCCCCCCCGCGGGAATCCCTACGAGCAGTACTTC. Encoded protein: CASSPPRGNPYEQYF.

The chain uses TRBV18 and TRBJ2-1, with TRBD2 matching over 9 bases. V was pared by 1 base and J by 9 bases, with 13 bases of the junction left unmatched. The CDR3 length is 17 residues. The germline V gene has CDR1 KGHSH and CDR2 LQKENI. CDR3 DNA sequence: TGTGCCAGCTCACCACGCGGGGGTAGCGGGAGAAGTGGTGAGCAGTTCTTC. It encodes CASSPRGGSGRSGEQFF.

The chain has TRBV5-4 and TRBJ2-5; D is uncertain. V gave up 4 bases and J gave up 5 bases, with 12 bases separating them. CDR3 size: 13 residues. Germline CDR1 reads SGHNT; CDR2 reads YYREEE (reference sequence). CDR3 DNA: TGTGCCAGCAGCCCACGGGTTGAGGAGACCCAGTACTTC. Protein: CASSPRVEETQYF. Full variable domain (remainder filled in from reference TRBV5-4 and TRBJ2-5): ETGVTQSPTHLIKTRGQQVTLRCSSQSGHNTVSWYQQALGQGPQFIFQYYREEENGRGNFPPRFSGLQFPNYSSELNVNALELDDSALYLCASSPRVEETQYFGPGTRLLVL.

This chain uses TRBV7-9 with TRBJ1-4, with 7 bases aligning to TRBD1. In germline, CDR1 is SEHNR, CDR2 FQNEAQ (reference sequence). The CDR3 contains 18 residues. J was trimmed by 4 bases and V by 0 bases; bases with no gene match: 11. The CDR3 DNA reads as TGTGCCAGCAGCTTAGCAGACTGGGGACAGAGTTATAATGAAAAACTGTTTTTT. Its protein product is CASSLADWGQSYNEKLFF.

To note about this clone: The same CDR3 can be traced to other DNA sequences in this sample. CDR3 in amino acids: CASSPPGGETQYF. As DNA, the CDR3 is TGTGCCAGCTCACCACCGGGCGGAGAGACCCAGTACTTC. The rearrangement links TRBV18 to TRBJ2-5, with D uncertain. V was pared by 0 bases and J by 4 bases, with 6 bases between. Germline loops: CDR1 KGHSH, CDR2 LQKENI. CDR3 size: 13 residues.

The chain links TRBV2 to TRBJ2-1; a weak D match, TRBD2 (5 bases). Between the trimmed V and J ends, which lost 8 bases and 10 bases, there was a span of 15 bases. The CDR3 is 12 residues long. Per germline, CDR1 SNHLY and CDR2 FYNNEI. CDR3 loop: CASQGQLAEQFF. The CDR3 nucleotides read TGTGCCAGCCAAGGCCAATTAGCGGAGCAGTTCTTC.

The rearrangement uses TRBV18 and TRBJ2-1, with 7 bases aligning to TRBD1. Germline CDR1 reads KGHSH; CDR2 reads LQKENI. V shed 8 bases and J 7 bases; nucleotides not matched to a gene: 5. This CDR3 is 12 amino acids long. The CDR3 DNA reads TGTGCCAGCCAAGGGGGCGAAAATGAGCAGTTCTTC. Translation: CASQGGENEQFF.

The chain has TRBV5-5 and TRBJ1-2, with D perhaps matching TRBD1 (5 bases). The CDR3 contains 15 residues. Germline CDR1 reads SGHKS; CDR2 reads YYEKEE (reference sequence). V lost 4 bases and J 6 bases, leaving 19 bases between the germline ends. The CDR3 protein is CASSPTTGKDNGYTF. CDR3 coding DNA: TGTGCCAGCAGCCCGACTACCGGAAAGGACAATGGCTACACCTTC. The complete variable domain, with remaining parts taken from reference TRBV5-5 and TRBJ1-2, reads DAGVTQSPTHLIKTRGQQVTLRCSPISGHKSVSWYQQVLGQGPQFIFQYYEKEERGRGNFPDRFSARQFPNYSSELNVNALLLGDSALYLCASSPTTGKDNGYTFGSGTRLTVV.

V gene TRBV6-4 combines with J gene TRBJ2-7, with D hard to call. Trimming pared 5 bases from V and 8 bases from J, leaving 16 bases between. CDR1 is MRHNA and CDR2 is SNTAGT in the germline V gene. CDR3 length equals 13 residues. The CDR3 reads CASSWTAKHQQYF. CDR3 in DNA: TGTGCCAGCAGTTGGACCGCGAAACATCAGCAGTACTTC.

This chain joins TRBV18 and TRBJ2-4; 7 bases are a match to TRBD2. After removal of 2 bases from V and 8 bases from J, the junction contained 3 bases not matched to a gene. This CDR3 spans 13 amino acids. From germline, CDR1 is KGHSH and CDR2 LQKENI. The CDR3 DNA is TGTGCCAGCTCACCAGCGGGAGTAGACATTCAGTACTTC. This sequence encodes CASSPAGVDIQYF.

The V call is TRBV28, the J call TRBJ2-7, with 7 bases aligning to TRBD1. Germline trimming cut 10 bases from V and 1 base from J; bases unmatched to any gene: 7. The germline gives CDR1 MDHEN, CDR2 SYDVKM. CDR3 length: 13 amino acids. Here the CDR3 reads CATGQEPSYEQYF. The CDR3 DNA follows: TGTGCCACCGGACAGGAGCCGTCCTACGAGCAGTACTTC.

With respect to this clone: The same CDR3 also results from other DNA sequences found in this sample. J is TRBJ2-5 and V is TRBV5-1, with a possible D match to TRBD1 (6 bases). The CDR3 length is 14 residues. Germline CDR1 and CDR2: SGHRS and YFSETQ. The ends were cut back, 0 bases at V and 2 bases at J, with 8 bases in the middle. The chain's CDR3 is CASSLVGQQETQYF. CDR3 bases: TGCGCCAGCAGCTTGGTGGGACAACAAGAGACCCAGTACTTC.

The CDR3: CAISELSKADTQYF. CDR3 coding DNA: TGTGCCATCAGTGAATTGAGCAAGGCAGATACGCAGTATTTT. The genes are TRBV10-3 and TRBJ2-3, with D uncertain. V was cut by 3 bases and J by 4 bases, with 11 bases left in between. The CDR3 has 14 residues. From germline, CDR1 is ENHRY and CDR2 SYGVKD.

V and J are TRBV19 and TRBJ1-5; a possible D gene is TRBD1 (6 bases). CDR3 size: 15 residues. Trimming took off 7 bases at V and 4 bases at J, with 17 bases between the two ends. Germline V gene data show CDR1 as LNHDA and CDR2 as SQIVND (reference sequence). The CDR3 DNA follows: TGTGCCAGTACCAACAGGGATAGGGGAAATCAGCCCCAGCATTTT. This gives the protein CASTNRDRGNQPQHF.

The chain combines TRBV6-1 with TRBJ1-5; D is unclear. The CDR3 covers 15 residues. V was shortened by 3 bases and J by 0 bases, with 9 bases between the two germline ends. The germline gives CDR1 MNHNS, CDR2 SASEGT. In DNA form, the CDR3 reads TGTGCCAGCAGTGAGGCCCTTTATAGCAATCAGCCCCAGCATTTT. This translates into CASSEALYSNQPQHF.

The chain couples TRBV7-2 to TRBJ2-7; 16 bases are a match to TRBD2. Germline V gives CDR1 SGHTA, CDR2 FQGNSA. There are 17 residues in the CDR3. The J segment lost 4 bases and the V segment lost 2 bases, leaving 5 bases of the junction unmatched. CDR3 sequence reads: CASSLSPGLAGGYEQYF. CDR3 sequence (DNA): TGTGCCAGCAGCTTATCCCCGGGACTAGCGGGAGGGTACGAGCAGTACTTC.

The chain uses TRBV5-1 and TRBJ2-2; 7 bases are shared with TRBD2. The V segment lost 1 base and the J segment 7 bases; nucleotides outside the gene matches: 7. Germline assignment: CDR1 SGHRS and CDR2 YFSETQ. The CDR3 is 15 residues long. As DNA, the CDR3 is TGCGCCAGCAGCTTGTATGGACTAGGTGTCGGGGAGCTGTTTTTT. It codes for CASSLYGLGVGELFF.

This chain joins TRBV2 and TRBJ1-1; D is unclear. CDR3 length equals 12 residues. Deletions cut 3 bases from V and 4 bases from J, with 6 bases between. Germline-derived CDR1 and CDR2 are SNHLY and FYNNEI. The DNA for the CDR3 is TGTGCCAGCAGTGATTTGGGCACTGAAGCTTTCTTT. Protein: CASSDLGTEAFF.

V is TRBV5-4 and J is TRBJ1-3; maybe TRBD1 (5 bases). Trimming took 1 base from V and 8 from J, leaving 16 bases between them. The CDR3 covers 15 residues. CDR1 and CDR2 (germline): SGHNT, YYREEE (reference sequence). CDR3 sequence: CASSLSPGRFDTIYF. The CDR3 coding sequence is TGTGCCAGCAGCTTGTCGCCAGGGAGGTTTGACACCATATATTTT.

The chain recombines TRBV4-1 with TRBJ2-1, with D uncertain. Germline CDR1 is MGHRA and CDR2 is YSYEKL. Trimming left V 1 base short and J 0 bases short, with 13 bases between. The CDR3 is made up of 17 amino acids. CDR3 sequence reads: CASSQVLRMSSYNEQFF. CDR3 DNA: TGCGCCAGCAGCCAAGTATTGCGGATGAGCTCCTACAATGAGCAGTTCTTC.